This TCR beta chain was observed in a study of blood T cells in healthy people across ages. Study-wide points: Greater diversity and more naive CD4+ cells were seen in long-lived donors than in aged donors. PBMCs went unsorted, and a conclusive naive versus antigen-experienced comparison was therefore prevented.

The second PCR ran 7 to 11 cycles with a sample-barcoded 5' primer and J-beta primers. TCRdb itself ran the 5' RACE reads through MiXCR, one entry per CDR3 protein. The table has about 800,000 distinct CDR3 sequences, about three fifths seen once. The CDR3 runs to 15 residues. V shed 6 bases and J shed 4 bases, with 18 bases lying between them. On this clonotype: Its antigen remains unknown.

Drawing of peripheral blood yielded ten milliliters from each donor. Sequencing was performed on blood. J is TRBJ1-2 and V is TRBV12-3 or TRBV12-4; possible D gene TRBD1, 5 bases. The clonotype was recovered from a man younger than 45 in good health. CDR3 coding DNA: TGTGCCAGCAGACCAACAGGCCCGGGGGTCTATGGCTACACCTTC. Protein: CASRPTGPGVYGYTF.